This is a list of T cell receptor beta chains from one sample in a study of T cells in narcolepsy. Clones were sequenced by immunoSEQ multiplex PCR, and TCRdb holds only the in-frame ones, with some missing. The sample has fewer than 40,000 clones, 82% seen once. The sample comprised CD45RA- memory CD4+ T cells from PBMCs. Receptor source: a human donor with narcolepsy. The CDR3 runs from the conserved cysteine through the conserved F or W. D genes are given only for firm matches. Expanded clones are given a class, and other clones once, few, many or no size at all.

size	V	D	J	DNA	CDR3
.	TRBV5-1	.	TRBJ1-1	TGCGCCAGCAACCCCACCTCGGGGTCCACTGAAGCTTTCTTT	CASNPTSGSTEAFF
.	TRBV30	.	TRBJ1-2	TGTGCCTGGAGGTCCCCGGGCAGGGCCTTGAGCGGCTACACCTTC	CAWRSPGRALSGYTF
medium-sized	TRBV7-9	.	TRBJ1-4	TGTGCCAGCGGCGTGGCGGATGAAAAACTGTTTTTT	CASGVADEKLFF
.	TRBV19	.	TRBJ2-3	TGTGCCAGTACATGGGGAGGAGCGGGCACAGATACGCAGTATTTT	CASTWGGAGTDTQYF
few	TRBV7-9	.	TRBJ2-1	TGTGCCAGCAGCTTAGCTCGGCTTGGAGGGTACAATGAGCAGTTCTTC	CASSLARLGGYNEQFF
.	TRBV5-1	TRBD1	TRBJ2-2	TGCGCCGGCAGCCGGGACAGGGGGACCGGGGAGCTGTTTTTT	CAGSRDRGTGELFF
.	TRBV19	.	TRBJ2-5	TGTGCCTCCCGGAGGGCGGATAAGAAAGAGACCCAGTACTTC	CASRRADKKETQYF
once	TRBV5-6	.	TRBJ1-1	TGTGCCAGCAGCTTCGACGGCCGGAACACTGAAGCTTTCTTT	CASSFDGRNTEAFF
.	TRBV12-5	.	TRBJ2-3	TGTGCTAGTGGTTTTATTCTGACCCCTACGTCAAATACGCAGTATTTT	CASGFILTPTSNTQYF
.	TRBV14	TRBD2	TRBJ2-5	TGTGCCAGCAGCCAGGGACTAGCGGGGACAGAGACCCAGTACTTC	CASSQGLAGTETQYF
.	TRBV5-1	.	TRBJ2-5	TGCGCCAGCAGCCTGAGACAGAGACAAGAGACCCAGTACTTC	CASSLRQRQETQYF
.	TRBV7-2	.	TRBJ2-7	TGTGCCAGCAGCCGGATGGTGGGACGGGCCGAGCAGTACTTC	CASSRMVGRAEQYF
.	TRBV19	.	TRBJ2-2	TGTGCCAGTAACAGGGAAAACACCGGGGAGCTGTTTTTT	CASNRENTGELFF
.	TRBV6-1	TRBD2	TRBJ2-3	TGTGCCAGCAGTGCATATAGCGGGAGGTTAGATACGCAGTATTTT	CASSAYSGRLDTQYF
.	TRBV6-5	.	TRBJ1-1	TGTGCCAGCAGTCAATCCCGGACAGTCGGCGAAGCTTTCTTT	CASSQSRTVGEAFF
.	TRBV11-3	.	TRBJ1-1	TGTGCCAGCAGCTCCCCTGTAGCTTTCTTT	CASSSPVAFF
.	TRBV11-1	.	TRBJ1-4	TGTGCCAGCAGCCGCGAAGGTTATGATGAAAAACTGTTTTTT	CASSREGYDEKLFF
once	TRBV10-3	.	TRBJ1-1	TGTGCCATCAGTGGATCACAGGGAAGAATAACTGAAGCTTTCTTT	CAISGSQGRITEAFF
.	TRBV6-6	.	TRBJ1-2	TGTGCCAGCAGTTACTCCGGGCCGCGGGGTGGCTACACCTTC	CASSYSGPRGGYTF
.	TRBV19	TRBD1	TRBJ1-5	TGTGCCAGTAGTATAGGACAGGGGGCGCAGGGCAATCAGCCCCAGCATTTT	CASSIGQGAQGNQPQHF
few	TRBV27	TRBD1	TRBJ2-7	TGCGCAACATTGGGACAGGGTTACGAGCAGTACTTC	CATLGQGYEQYF
.	TRBV7-2	.	TRBJ1-1	TGTGCCAGCAGCTTAGCGCTTATTACAGGGAACACTGAAGCTTTCTTT	CASSLALITGNTEAFF
few	TRBV7-2	TRBD2	TRBJ2-2	TGTGCCAGCAGCCGTACACGGGGGGCCGGGGAGCTGTTTTTT	CASSRTRGAGELFF
.	TRBV5-4	TRBD1	TRBJ1-1	TGTGCCAGCAGCTACAGGGGGAACACTGAAGCTTTCTTT	CASSYRGNTEAFF
.	TRBV18	.	TRBJ1-3	TGTGCCAGCTCAACGGGCGGAGGCTCTGGAAACACCATATATTTT	CASSTGGGSGNTIYF
.	TRBV5-1	.	TRBJ2-2	TGCGCCAGCAGCGGGGGGACAGAGAACACCGGGGAGCTGTTTTTT	CASSGGTENTGELFF
.	TRBV4-2	TRBD1	TRBJ2-1	TGTGCCAGCAGCCACCCTAACGTGGGACAGGGCCTATACAATGAGCAGTTCTTC	CASSHPNVGQGLYNEQFF
.	TRBV29-1	.	TRBJ1-2	TGCAGCGCCTCGGGAGGGGCTAACTATGGCTACACCTTC	CSASGGANYGYTF
.	TRBV7-5	.	TRBJ2-3	TGTGTCAGAAGCTCGCCTGGGGGAGCACAGACTACAGGTACGCAGTATTTT	CVRSSPGGAQTTGTQYF
.	TRBV30	TRBD1	TRBJ1-5	TGTGCCTGGACCAGGGGGCTAAATCAGCCCCAGCATTTT	CAWTRGLNQPQHF
few	TRBV28	.	TRBJ1-5	TGTGCCAGCAGCTTACCGACAGGAGGGAATCAGCCCCAGCATTTT	CASSLPTGGNQPQHF
.	TRBV5-6	.	TRBJ2-7	TGTGCCAGCAGCTGGGGGCGAGGTGTGGACGAGCAGTACTTC	CASSWGRGVDEQYF